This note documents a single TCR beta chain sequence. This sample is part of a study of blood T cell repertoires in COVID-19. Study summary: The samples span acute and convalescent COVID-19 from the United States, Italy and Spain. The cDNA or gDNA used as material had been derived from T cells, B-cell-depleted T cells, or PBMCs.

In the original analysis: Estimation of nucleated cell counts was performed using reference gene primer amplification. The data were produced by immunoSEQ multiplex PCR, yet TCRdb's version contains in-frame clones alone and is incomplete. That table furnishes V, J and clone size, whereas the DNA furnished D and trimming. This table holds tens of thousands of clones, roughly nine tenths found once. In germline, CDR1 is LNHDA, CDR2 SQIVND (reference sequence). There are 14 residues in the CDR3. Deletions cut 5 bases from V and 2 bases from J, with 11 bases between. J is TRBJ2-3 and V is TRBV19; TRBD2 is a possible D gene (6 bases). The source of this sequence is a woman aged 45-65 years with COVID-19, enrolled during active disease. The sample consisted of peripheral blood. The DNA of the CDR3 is TGTGCCAGTAGTTCGGGGGTCTACACAGATACGCAGTATTTT. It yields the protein CASSSGVYTDTQYF.